This T cell receptor (beta chain) is drawn from a study of shared T cell receptors in the human thymus. Libraries were prepared by immunoSEQ multiplex PCR; TCRdb keeps only in-frame clonotypes and omits some of them. The table lists 650,000 to 950,000 clones, roughly 85% of them singletons. The V and J ends lost 6 bases and 7 bases, in that order; junction bases with no gene match: 20. Germline values: CDR1 SGHNT, CDR2 YYREEE (reference sequence). The CDR3 runs to 18 residues. These data are also associated with another study on human thymus T cells. As that report states: Thymus was obtained from resections taken during corrective heart surgery.

Sequencing was done on a sample of thymocytes. V usage is TRBV5-4 and J usage is TRBJ2-1, with 9 bases aligning to TRBD2. The sequence came from a girl under three years old with a congenital heart defect. The DNA for the CDR3 is TGTGCCAGCACAGCTTTGGGTGATGATAGCGGGGGTTGTAATGAGCAGTTCTTC. As protein: CASTALGDDSGGCNEQFF.